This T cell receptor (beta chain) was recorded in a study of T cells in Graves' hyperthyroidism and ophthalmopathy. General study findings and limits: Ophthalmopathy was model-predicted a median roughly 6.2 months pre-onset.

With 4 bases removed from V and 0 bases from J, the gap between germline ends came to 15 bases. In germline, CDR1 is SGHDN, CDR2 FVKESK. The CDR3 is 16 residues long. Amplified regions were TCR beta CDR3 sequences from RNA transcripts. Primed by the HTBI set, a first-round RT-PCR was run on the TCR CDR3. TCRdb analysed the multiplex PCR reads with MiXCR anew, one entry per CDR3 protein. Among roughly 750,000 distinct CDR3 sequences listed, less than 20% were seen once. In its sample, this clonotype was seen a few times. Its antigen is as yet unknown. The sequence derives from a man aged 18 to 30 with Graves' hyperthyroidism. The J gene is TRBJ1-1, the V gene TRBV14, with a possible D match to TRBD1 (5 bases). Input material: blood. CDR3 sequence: CASSPGGVLLNTEAFF. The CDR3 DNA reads TGTGCCAGCAGCCCGGGGGGGGTCCTGCTGAACACTGAAGCTTTCTTT.